One sample yielded the 22 T cell receptor beta chains listed below, sequenced in a study of CD8+ T cells in alopecia areata. Following RNA extraction, reverse transcription yielded cDNA that acted as the sequencing template. Profiled with immunoSEQ multiplex PCR; TCRdb holds only in-frame clones, not every one. The sample yields more than 150,000 clones, approximately 51% seen once. Described treatment: oral pan-JAK inhibitor, 5-10 mg twice daily. The source material was CD8+ T cells sorted from blood, sampled at week 52, from a patient treated with tofacitinib. These receptors were taken from a human donor with alopecia areata.

This clone was seen just once. The chain links TRBV9 to TRBJ2-7; D unclear. V was cut by 0 bases and J by 6 bases, with 10 bases left in between. The CDR3 covers 13 residues. Germline assignment: CDR1 SGDLS and CDR2 YYNGEE. The CDR3 here is CASSVGKGFEQYF. As DNA, the CDR3 is TGTGCCAGCAGCGTAGGGAAAGGTTTCGAGCAGTACTTC.

This clone turned up a few times. The chain links TRBV7-9 to TRBJ2-7; D could derive from TRBD1 or TRBD2 (7 bases each). Trimming cost V 4 bases and J 6 bases, with 10 bases left between them. The CDR3 sequence is 12 residues long. Per germline, CDR1 SEHNR and CDR2 FQNEAQ (reference sequence). The CDR3 DNA sequence: TGTGCCAGCAGCTCCAGGGGGGGCGAGCAGTACTTC. Translating gives CASSSRGGEQYF.

This clone was seen more than once but under ten times. The genes are TRBV18 and TRBJ1-1; D is undetermined. The germline CDR1 and CDR2 sequences are KGHSH and LQKENI. This CDR3 is 12 amino acids long. V shed 2 bases and J shed 5 bases, with 6 bases lying between them. Here the CDR3 reads CASSPIGTEAFF. In nucleotides, the CDR3 is TGTGCCAGCTCACCAATTGGGACTGAAGCTTTCTTT. Supplemented by reference TRBV18 and TRBJ1-1, the full variable domain reads NAGVMQNPRHLVRRRGQEARLRCSPMKGHSHVYWYRQLPEEGLKFMVYLQKENIIDESGMPKERFSAEFPKEGPSILRIQQVVRGDSAAYFCASSPIGTEAFFGQGTRLTVV.

This clone appeared a few times. The chain combines TRBV11-2 with TRBJ2-1, with D unclear. This CDR3 region has 14 residues. Per germline, CDR1 SGHAT and CDR2 FQNNGV. V lost 0 bases and J 4 bases, leaving 7 bases between the germline ends. CDR3 nucleotides: TGTGCCAGCAGCTTAGATCCCGAGTACAATGAGCAGTTCTTC. Translation gives CASSLDPEYNEQFF. The full variable domain, with the rest looked up from reference TRBV11-2 and TRBJ2-1, is EAGVAQSPRYKIIEKRQSVAFWCNPISGHATLYWYQQILGQGPKLLIQFQNNGVVDDSQLPKDRFSAERLKGVDSTLKIQPAKLEDSAVYLCASSLDPEYNEQFFGPGTRLTVL.

The rearrangement uses TRBV29-1 and TRBJ2-1; 10 bases map to TRBD2. The CDR3 totals 14 residues. Per germline, CDR1 SQVTM and CDR2 ANQGSEA. The J segment lost 2 bases and the V segment lost 7 bases, leaving 5 bases of the junction unmatched. CDR3 nucleotides: TGCAGCGCTCCCCTAGCGGGGGCCTACAATGAGCAGTTCTTC. The encoded protein is CSAPLAGAYNEQFF.

There are a few counts of this clone. The chain combines TRBV13 with TRBJ2-1; the D gene is possibly TRBD2 (5 bases). CDR3 length equals 17 residues. CDR1 is PRHDT and CDR2 is FYEKMQ in the germline V gene (reference sequence). Trimming removed 1 base at V and 3 bases at J, with 16 bases between. The CDR3 DNA follows: TGTGCCAGCAGCTTAGATCCACCGGGGAGACTCTACAATGAGCAGTTCTTC. It translates to CASSLDPPGRLYNEQFF.

The chain employs TRBV11-2 and TRBJ2-7, with D unresolved. Germline values: CDR1 SGHAT, CDR2 FQNNGV. Trimming removed 0 bases at V and 2 bases at J, with 5 bases between. This CDR3 region has 13 residues. CDR3 loop: CASSLEGTYEQYF. CDR3 in DNA: TGTGCCAGCAGCTTAGAGGGGACCTACGAGCAGTACTTC. The full variable domain, its missing parts supplied by reference TRBV11-2 and TRBJ2-7, is EAGVAQSPRYKIIEKRQSVAFWCNPISGHATLYWYQQILGQGPKLLIQFQNNGVVDDSQLPKDRFSAERLKGVDSTLKIQPAKLEDSAVYLCASSLEGTYEQYFGPGTRLTVT.

The table lists this clone with a count of one. J is TRBJ1-5 and V is TRBV5-1, with D perhaps TRBD1 (5 bases). This CDR3 is 15 amino acids long. The V gene lost 4 bases and the J gene lost 2 bases, with 13 bases spanning the gap. Germline V gene sequence: CDR1 SGHRS, CDR2 YFSETQ. The CDR3 loop is CASSPVGGGNQPQHF. For the CDR3, the DNA is TGCGCCAGCAGCCCCGTTGGGGGTGGCAATCAGCCCCAGCATTTT.

A remark on this clone: The sample carries other DNA sequences with the same CDR3. V gene TRBV18 combines with J gene TRBJ2-3; maybe TRBD2 (7 bases). This CDR3 is built from 16 residues. Germline V gives CDR1 KGHSH, CDR2 LQKENI. The germline V and J ends were trimmed by 1 base and 3 bases, with 14 bases remaining between them. CDR3 residues: CASSPRPGGGTDTQYF. CDR3 in DNA: TGTGCCAGCTCACCACGACCGGGGGGCGGGACAGATACGCAGTATTTT.

The chain recombines TRBV9 with TRBJ1-2; no firm D call. The V end lost 0 bases, the J end lost 2 bases, and 11 bases lay between the germline ends. Germline-derived CDR1 and CDR2 are SGDLS and YYNGEE. This CDR3 spans 15 amino acids. The DNA of the CDR3 is TGTGCCAGCAGCGTAGAGGTGGGAGCAAACTATGGCTACACCTTC. Its protein is CASSVEVGANYGYTF. Filled out from reference TRBV9 and TRBJ1-2, the complete variable domain reads DSGVTQTPKHLITATGQRVTLRCSPRSGDLSVYWYQQSLDQGLQFLIQYYNGEERAKGNILERFSAQQFPDLHSELNLSSLELGDSALYFCASSVEVGANYGYTFGSGTRLTVV.

This chain connects TRBV7-2 to TRBJ1-5; TRBD1 matches at 9 bases. The germline V gene encodes CDR1 SGHTA and CDR2 FQGNSA. After removal of 6 bases from V and 2 bases from J, the junction contained 8 bases not matched to a gene. The CDR3 is 16 residues long. The CDR3 sequence is CASRRDRETGNQPQHF. In DNA, the CDR3 is TGTGCCAGCAGACGGGACAGGGAGACAGGCAATCAGCCCCAGCATTTT. Combining the CDR3 with reference TRBV7-2 and TRBJ1-5 gives the whole variable domain GAGVSQSPSNKVTEKGKDVELRCDPISGHTALYWYRQSLGQGLEFLIYFQGNSAPDKSGLPSDRFSAERTGGSVSTLTIQRTQQEDSAVYLCASRRDRETGNQPQHFGDGTRLSIL.

V and J are TRBV7-9 and TRBJ1-2; no clear D gene. The CDR3 runs 15 residues. Trimming removed 5 bases at V and 4 bases at J, with 17 bases between. The germline V gene has CDR1 SEHNR and CDR2 FQNEAQ (reference sequence). CDR3 sequence reads: CASSTTLLVSYGYTF. Here the CDR3 DNA reads TGTGCCAGCAGCACTACCCTGCTCGTCTCCTATGGCTACACCTTC.

The chain recombines TRBV5-1 with TRBJ1-1, with 7 bases aligning to TRBD1. There are 15 residues in the CDR3. Germline V gives CDR1 SGHRS, CDR2 YFSETQ. V was pared by 4 bases and J by 0 bases, with 6 bases of the junction left unmatched. As DNA, the CDR3 is TGCGCCAGCAGCCACAGGGGCGAGTTGAACACTGAAGCTTTCTTT. Amino acids: CASSHRGELNTEAFF.

This clone was detected once. The V and J genes are TRBV4-1 and TRBJ2-3, with D perhaps TRBD1 or TRBD2 (5 bases each). The CDR3 covers 15 residues. The germline CDR1 and CDR2 sequences are MGHRA and YSYEKL. V lost 5 bases and J 2 bases, leaving 14 bases between the germline ends. The CDR3 spells CASSYRDGYTDTQYF. CDR3 coding DNA: TGCGCCAGCAGCTACCGGGACGGCTACACAGATACGCAGTATTTT.

A few counts support this clone. The genes are TRBV7-9 and TRBJ2-3; 8 nucleotides agree with TRBD1. The CDR3 is made up of 15 amino acids. CDR1 is SEHNR and CDR2 is FQNEAQ in the germline V gene (reference sequence). V lost 1 base, J lost 6 bases, and 6 bases stayed unmatched. The CDR3, as DNA: TGTGCCAGCAGCTTAGTTCAGACAGGGGAGGATACGCAGTATTTT. Translating gives CASSLVQTGEDTQYF.

CDR3 amino acids: CASSLSGGARDEQFF. CDR3 DNA: TGTGCCAGCAGCTTATCCGGGGGGGCTCGGGATGAGCAGTTCTTC. This chain uses TRBV7-2 with TRBJ2-1; 8 bases fit TRBD2. The junction had 8 bases not matched to a gene; V was cut back by 2 bases and J by 8 bases. This CDR3 is built from 15 residues. CDR1 is SGHTA and CDR2 is FQGNSA in the germline V gene.

V and J are TRBV9 and TRBJ2-2; 11 nucleotides match TRBD1. Germline lookup yields CDR1 SGDLS and CDR2 YYNGEE. The CDR3 extends over 16 amino acids. The junction had 5 bases not matched to a gene; V was cut back by 2 bases and J by 5 bases. DNA of the CDR3: TGTGCCAGCAGCGTCCCGGACAGGGGGCGGACCGGGGAGCTGTTTTTT. It encodes CASSVPDRGRTGELFF.

This clone appeared a single time. The chain employs TRBV2 and TRBJ1-2; D is ambiguous. This CDR3 has 18 amino acids. Trimming took 0 bases from V and 0 from J, leaving 17 bases between them. Germline V gene data show CDR1 as SNHLY and CDR2 as FYNNEI. This CDR3 reads CASSEAKGQPLTNYGYTF. The CDR3 DNA reads as TGTGCCAGCAGTGAAGCAAAGGGCCAACCACTTACTAACTATGGCTACACCTTC. The variable domain in full, completed from reference TRBV2 and TRBJ1-2, reads EPEVTQTPSHQVTQMGQEVILRCVPISNHLYFYWYRQILGQKVEFLVSFYNNEISEKSEIFDDQFSVERPDGSNFTLKIRSTKLEDSAMYFCASSEAKGQPLTNYGYTFGSGTRLTVV.

This clone has only one observation. V is TRBV9 and J is TRBJ1-4; D may be TRBD1 (5 bases). V was trimmed by 3 bases and J by 5 bases, leaving 17 bases between them. The CDR3 contains 16 residues. In germline, CDR1 is SGDLS, CDR2 YYNGEE. The CDR3 bases are TGTGCCAGCAGCGGGGGACCCCGCCAGGTGAATGAAAAACTGTTTTTT. Its translation is CASSGGPRQVNEKLFF.

The chain carries TRBV27 and TRBJ1-5; D ambiguous. CDR3 length: 13 residues. Germline-derived CDR1 and CDR2 are MNHEY and SMNVEV (reference sequence). The V end lost 4 bases, the J end lost 5 bases, and 9 bases lay between the germline ends. The DNA for the CDR3 is TGTGCCAGCAGTTGGGTGGCGGATCAGCCCCAGCATTTT. Translated: CASSWVADQPQHF.

This clone was recorded a few times. This rearrangement joins TRBV9 to TRBJ2-6, with D tentatively TRBD1 (6 bases). The CDR3 spans 18 residues. Trimming stripped 0 bases from V and 2 bases from J, with 15 bases between. CDR1 and CDR2 from the germline V gene are SGDLS and YYNGEE. The CDR3 DNA reads as TGTGCCAGCAGCGTAGCCGTCGGACAGACAACTGGGGCCAACGTCCTGACTTTC. It translates to CASSVAVGQTTGANVLTF.

The V gene is TRBV29-1, the J gene TRBJ2-3, with TRBD1 matching over 9 bases. The CDR3 is 16 amino acids. Trimming at V came to 3 bases and at J to 4 bases, leaving 11 bases not matched to a gene. CDR1 is SQVTM and CDR2 is ANQGSEA in the germline V gene. Written as DNA, the CDR3 is TGCAGCGTTGATCCGTCCGAGGGACAGGGCGCAGATACGCAGTATTTT. Its translation is CSVDPSEGQGADTQYF.